These T cell receptor beta chains were read from a single sample in a study of spatial heterogeneity in lung cancer. Using its own MiXCR run on the 5' RACE reads, TCRdb lists one record per CDR3 protein. Found here are 110,000 or so distinct CDR3 sequences, 10% to 12% of them singletons; the top ten hold 20% to 25%. Sequences were derived from PBMCs, sampled at follow-up. The source of these receptors is a female donor with early-stage non-small cell lung cancer. The CDR3 runs from the conserved cysteine through the conserved F or W. The D gene is left open where the match is weak. Size tells how often a clone was seen (once, few, many) or the class of an expanded clone, and some rows leave it out.

d_call	v_call	j_call	clone_size	cdr3_nt	cdr3_aa
TRBD2	TRBV19	TRBJ2-2	many	TGTGCCAGTGTAATCACTAGCGGGACGGGCGGGGAGCTGTTTTTT	CASVITSGTGGELFF
TRBD1	TRBV6-1	TRBJ1-5	many	TGTGCCAGCAGTGAAGTACAGGGGGTCAGGGAGCCCCAGCATTTT	CASSEVQGVREPQHF
NA	TRBV20-1	TRBJ2-5	NA	TGCAGTGCTAGGCCGCGAGCGCCAGAGACCCAGTACTTC	CSARPRAPETQYF
TRBD2	TRBV7-2	TRBJ2-1	NA	TGTGCCAGCCGAGCGGGAGACCTCTACAATGAGCAGTTCTTC	CASRAGDLYNEQFF
TRBD1	TRBV5-1	TRBJ1-4	many	TGCGCCAGCAGCTTCTGGACAGGTGAAAAACTGTTTTTT	CASSFWTGEKLFF
TRBD2	TRBV12-5	TRBJ2-2	NA	TGTGCTAGTGGTTTAGGGGAACTAGCGGGAGTTGTCGGGGAGCTGTTTTTT	CASGLGELAGVVGELFF
NA	TRBV20-1	TRBJ1-1	many	TGCAGTGCTAGACCACAAGGGGGACGGATCACTGAAGCTTTCTTT	CSARPQGGRITEAFF
NA	TRBV7-9	TRBJ2-7	few	TGTGCCAGCAGCCGACAGTACGAGCAGTACTTC	CASSRQYEQYF
NA	TRBV28	TRBJ2-7	NA	TGTGCCAGCAGGAAACTTCTCGGGACTGCATACGAGCAGTACTTC	CASRKLLGTAYEQYF
NA	TRBV29-1	TRBJ2-7	many	TGCAGCGTTGAAGATCAGGGTCCCGAGCAGTACTTC	CSVEDQGPEQYF
TRBD2	TRBV7-9	TRBJ2-3	few	TGTGCCAGCAGCTTGGGACTAGCGGGAGGGCCGGATACGCAGTATTTT	CASSLGLAGGPDTQYF
TRBD2	TRBV7-2	TRBJ2-2	NA	TGTGCCAGCAGCTCACGACTAGCGGGAGGAACCGGGGAGCTGTTTTTT	CASSSRLAGGTGELFF
TRBD1	TRBV4-2	TRBJ1-4	few	TGTGCCAGCAGTCTCGGACAGGGGCGGGTGGAAAAACTGTTTTTT	CASSLGQGRVEKLFF
TRBD1	TRBV19	TRBJ1-5	few	TGTGCCAGTAGTCTGACAGGGACGCTTTTTTATAGCAATCAGCCCCAGCATTTT	CASSLTGTLFYSNQPQHF
NA	TRBV19	TRBJ1-5	NA	TGTGCCAGTAGTATTTGGTCGACAGGCGATCAGCCCCAGCATTTT	CASSIWSTGDQPQHF
TRBD2	TRBV29-1	TRBJ2-3	many	TGCAGCGCCGTTAAGCTAGCGGGCACAGATACGCAGTATTTT	CSAVKLAGTDTQYF
TRBD2	TRBV18	TRBJ2-7	few	TGTGCCAGCTCACCGCAAGGACTAGCGGGAGGCCTATACGAGCAGTACTTC	CASSPQGLAGGLYEQYF
TRBD2	TRBV2	TRBJ2-7	many	TGTGCCAGCCTGTTCCATCATAGCGGGAGGGCCTACGAGCAGTACTTC	CASLFHHSGRAYEQYF
TRBD2	TRBV27	TRBJ2-1	NA	TGTGCCAGCAGACTAGCGGGAGGGGGCAATGAGCAGTTCTTC	CASRLAGGGNEQFF
NA	TRBV11-2	TRBJ2-5	many	TGTGCCAGCAGCTTGGAACAGGGAGGACTGACCCAGTACTTC	CASSLEQGGLTQYF
NA	TRBV7-3	TRBJ1-6	NA	TGTGCCAGCAGCTTAAATATGAATTCACCCCTCCACTTT	CASSLNMNSPLHF
TRBD2	TRBV3-1	TRBJ2-3	few	TGTGCCAGCAAGACTAGCCCGGCAGATACGCAGTATTTT	CASKTSPADTQYF
TRBD1	TRBV28	TRBJ1-2	many	TGTGCCAGCAGTCCGGGGGACAGGAAGAACTATGGCTACACCTTC	CASSPGDRKNYGYTF
NA	TRBV28	TRBJ1-6	NA	TGTGCCAGCAGATCTACTTCACCCCTCCACTTT	CASRSTSPLHF
NA	TRBV10-2	TRBJ1-1	NA	TGCGCCAGCATGGGGGTCAATATCCAACAAACGAACACTGAAGCTTTCTTT	CASMGVNIQQTNTEAFF
TRBD1	TRBV9	TRBJ1-2	many	TGTGCCAGCTCTGGGACAGGGTATTATGGCTACACCTTC	CASSGTGYYGYTF
NA	TRBV6-5	TRBJ2-3	many	TGTGCCAGCAGTTACTCTGGCGGCTACACAGATACGCAGTATTTT	CASSYSGGYTDTQYF
NA	TRBV5-4	TRBJ2-5	few	TGTGCCAGCAGCTTGGTGCCAGGTCCCCAAGAGACCCAGTACTTC	CASSLVPGPQETQYF
NA	TRBV7-8	TRBJ2-3	NA	TGTGCCAGCAGCCGCGCGGGCACAGATACGCAGTATTTT	CASSRAGTDTQYF
NA	TRBV5-1	TRBJ2-2	NA	TGCGCCAGCGGCCTTTTGAGCGGTTTCGGGGAGCTGTTTTTT	CASGLLSGFGELFF
NA	TRBV12-3/TRBV12-4	TRBJ1-2	many	TGTGCCAGCAGTTTAGAGGGGGGCTATGGCTACACCTTC	CASSLEGGYGYTF
NA	TRBV12-3/TRBV12-4	TRBJ2-1	few	TGTGCCAGCAGTTTGCGTCTGAGCAATGAGCAGTTCTTC	CASSLRLSNEQFF
TRBD2	TRBV9	TRBJ2-3	NA	TGTGCCAGCAGCGTAGCGCCTAGCGGGAGTGGCACAGATACGCAGTATTTT	CASSVAPSGSGTDTQYF
NA	TRBV12-3/TRBV12-4	TRBJ1-1	many	TGTGCCAGCAGTTCGACAGGATTTGCTATAGAAGCTTTCTTT	CASSSTGFAIEAFF
TRBD2	TRBV4-1	TRBJ2-7	NA	TGCGCCAGCAGCCAATTTCTAGCGGGAGTCTACGAGCAGTACTTC	CASSQFLAGVYEQYF
NA	TRBV6-6	TRBJ2-5	many	TGTGCCAGCAATTACCCCTCTCCGACTAGGCAAGAGACCCAGTACTTC	CASNYPSPTRQETQYF
NA	TRBV5-1	TRBJ2-3	NA	TGCGCCAGCAGCTCCGGTATGGATAGCACAGATACGCAGTATTTT	CASSSGMDSTDTQYF
NA	TRBV20-1	TRBJ2-7	few	TGCAGTGCTAGAGTTTCCCCAGGGGAACAATACTTC	CSARVSPGEQYF
NA	TRBV12-3/TRBV12-4	TRBJ1-5	many	TGTGCCAGCAGTTTAGTGACGGGGCTGCAGCCCCAGCATTTT	CASSLVTGLQPQHF
NA	TRBV7-9	TRBJ1-3	many	TGTGCCAGCAGCTCCTCCTCGGGGGCCGCTGGAAACACCATATATTTT	CASSSSSGAAGNTIYF
NA	TRBV20-1	TRBJ2-3	few	TGCAGTGCTAGAGTCAGCACAGATACGCAGTATTTT	CSARVSTDTQYF
TRBD1	TRBV28	TRBJ1-2	few	TGTGCCAGCAAAAGGGGCAGGGGGACTAACTATGGCTACACCTTC	CASKRGRGTNYGYTF
TRBD2	TRBV7-8	TRBJ2-2	few	TGTGCCAGCAGCGCAACTAGCGCCTTAAACACCGGGGAGCTGTTTTTT	CASSATSALNTGELFF
NA	TRBV12-3/TRBV12-4	TRBJ1-4	few	TGTGCCAGCAGTTCTGGGGAAAAACTGTTTTTT	CASSSGEKLFF
NA	TRBV3-1	TRBJ1-1	many	TGTGCCAGCAGCCAAGGTCCACCGAACACTGAAGCTTTCTTT	CASSQGPPNTEAFF
TRBD2	TRBV5-1	TRBJ2-2	few	TGCGCCAGCAGCTTGAACGCGCGGGAGGTCACCGGGGAGCTGTTTTTT	CASSLNAREVTGELFF
TRBD2	TRBV20-1	TRBJ2-1	NA	TGCAGTGCTCGGCGGGAGGGCCCCTACAATGAGCAGTTCTTC	CSARREGPYNEQFF